Listed below are T cell receptor beta chains from one sample, sequenced in a study of cytomegalovirus exposure and HLA in healthy donors. Here immunoSEQ multiplex PCR was the method, and the copy in TCRdb shows in-frame clones only, minus some. The table has approximately 190,000 clones, approximately 82% seen once. The source material was PBMCs. These receptors were taken from a woman younger than 30 in good health and CMV-seronegative. The CDR3 runs from the conserved cysteine through the conserved F or W. Fields, in order: D gene, V gene, clone size, J gene, CDR3 protein, CDR3 DNA. A D gene is named only where the DNA matches it firmly. The size entry is marked missing in some rows and otherwise reads once, few, many or a size class.

NA,TRBV11-2,NA,TRBJ2-5,CASRVRGAETQYF,TGTGCCAGCAGGGTCAGGGGTGCGGAGACCCAGTACTTC
NA,TRBV6-5,NA,TRBJ2-3,CASSYYARPTDTQYF,TGTGCCAGCAGTTATTATGCTAGACCCACAGATACGCAGTATTTT
NA,TRBV5-1,NA,TRBJ2-3,CASSLAARGTYTDTQYF,TGCGCCAGCAGCTTGGCGGCTAGAGGGACTTATACAGATACGCAGTATTTT
NA,TRBV7-2,once,TRBJ2-5,CASSRPGQGQETQYF,TGTGCCAGCAGCCGACCTGGGCAGGGTCAAGAGACCCAGTACTTC
TRBD2,TRBV28,NA,TRBJ2-1,CASSPPRLAAYNEQFF,TGTGCCAGCAGTCCGCCCCGACTAGCGGCATACAATGAGCAGTTCTTC
NA,TRBV25-1,NA,TRBJ2-1,CASGNNEQFF,TGTGCCAGCGGCAACAATGAGCAGTTCTTC
NA,TRBV11-2,NA,TRBJ2-7,CASILSPGRLYEQYF,TGTGCCAGCATCCTCTCCCCGGGGAGGCTCTACGAGCAGTACTTC
TRBD2,TRBV7-2,NA,TRBJ2-1,CASSPGLAGGNEQFF,TGTGCCAGCAGTCCCGGACTAGCGGGAGGCAATGAGCAGTTCTTC
NA,TRBV9,few,TRBJ2-1,CASSVDVGESYNEQFF,TGTGCCAGCAGCGTAGATGTGGGAGAGTCCTACAATGAGCAGTTCTTC
TRBD1,TRBV29-1,NA,TRBJ2-7,CSVYDRGYEQYF,TGCAGCGTTTATGACAGGGGCTACGAGCAGTACTTC
NA,TRBV6-5,NA,TRBJ2-5,CASSQTGFETQYF,TGTGCCAGCAGTCAAACAGGGTTCGAGACCCAGTACTTC
TRBD2,TRBV19,NA,TRBJ2-5,CASREGPGETQYF,TGTGCCAGCAGGGAGGGCCCGGGGGAGACCCAGTACTTC
NA,TRBV19,NA,TRBJ1-1,CASSISVNTEAFF,TGTGCCAGTAGTATCTCAGTGAACACTGAAGCTTTCTTT
NA,TRBV11-2,NA,TRBJ2-2,CASSSDTFANTGELFF,TGTGCCAGCAGCTCGGACACGTTCGCGAACACCGGGGAGCTGTTTTTT
TRBD2,TRBV6-1,NA,TRBJ2-7,CASGGGSGYEQYF,TGTGCCAGCGGGGGAGGGTCGGGCTACGAGCAGTACTTC
NA,TRBV11-2,NA,TRBJ2-7,CASSLERSAGLSYEQYF,TGTGCCAGCAGCTTAGAAAGGTCAGCGGGCCTCTCCTACGAGCAGTACTTC
TRBD2,TRBV5-1,NA,TRBJ2-1,CASSPGGGDYGHEQFF,TGCGCCAGCAGCCCGGGTGGAGGGGACTACGGGCATGAGCAGTTCTTC
TRBD2,TRBV9,NA,TRBJ2-1,CASSGLARGGYNEQFF,TGTGCCAGCAGCGGACTAGCGCGCGGGGGGTACAATGAGCAGTTCTTC
TRBD1,TRBV19,NA,TRBJ2-7,CASRNPGQGAYEQYF,TGTGCCAGTAGGAACCCGGGACAGGGGGCTTACGAGCAGTACTTC
NA,TRBV30,NA,TRBJ1-5,CAWSGQDNQPQHF,TGTGCCTGGAGTGGACAGGACAATCAGCCCCAGCATTTT
NA,TRBV2,NA,TRBJ2-7,CASSTGRTNYEQYF,TGTGCCAGCAGTACAGGACGCACAAACTACGAGCAGTACTTC
TRBD2,TRBV7-9,NA,TRBJ2-3,CASSLSGSGDTQYF,TGTGCCAGCAGCTTAAGCGGGAGTGGGGATACGCAGTATTTT
TRBD1,TRBV7-9,NA,TRBJ2-5,CSSSFWDRANQETQYF,TGTTCCAGCAGCTTTTGGGACAGGGCTAACCAAGAGACCCAGTACTTC
TRBD1,TRBV5-1,NA,TRBJ1-2,CASSSTGNYGYTF,TGCGCCAGCAGCTCGACAGGGAACTATGGCTACACCTTC
TRBD1,TRBV19,NA,TRBJ2-7,CASSIVGTGAYEQYF,TGTGCCAGTAGTATTGTTGGGACAGGGGCCTACGAGCAGTACTTC
TRBD1,TRBV4-2,NA,TRBJ1-4,CASSHSGTETYEKLFF,TGTGCCAGCAGCCATTCCGGGACAGAGACATATGAAAAACTGTTTTTT